One and the same sample provided the 4 T cell receptor beta chains below, sequenced in a study of blood T cell repertoires in COVID-19. The data were produced by immunoSEQ multiplex PCR, yet TCRdb's version contains in-frame clones alone and is incomplete. The sample has about 430,000 clones; about 88% are singletons. Sample: PBMCs or T cells enriched from blood (not recorded which). The receptors stem from a young woman who had been exposed to COVID-19.

This clone appeared a few times. J is TRBJ1-1 and V is TRBV4-1, with 8 bases fitting TRBD1. V was pared by 1 base and J by 3 bases, with 10 bases of the junction left unmatched. Germline V gene data show CDR1 as MGHRA and CDR2 as YSYEKL. CDR3 size: 17 residues. Here the CDR3 DNA reads TGCGCCAGCAGCCAAGCCCCCCTGACAGGGGCGGACACTGAAGCTTTCTTT. Protein: CASSQAPLTGADTEAFF.

This sequence joins TRBV28 and TRBJ1-3; 12 bases map to TRBD1. V shed 4 bases and J 7 bases; nucleotides not matched to a gene: 5. CDR1 and CDR2 (germline): MDHEN, SYDVKM. The CDR3 runs 15 residues. The CDR3 DNA is TGTGCCAGCAGTTCCGGGACAGGGGGCTGGAACACCATATATTTT. Encoded protein: CASSSGTGGWNTIYF.

The chain combines TRBV14 with TRBJ2-7; D possibly corresponds to TRBD1 (5 bases). Germline CDR1 and CDR2: SGHDN and FVKESK. Trimming cost V 0 bases and J 2 bases, with 11 bases left between them. CDR3 length equals 15 residues. Written as DNA, the CDR3 is TGTGCCAGCAGCCAAGACGGTAGGGGTCCCTACGAGCAGTACTTC. Protein product: CASSQDGRGPYEQYF.

V gene TRBV28 combines with J gene TRBJ2-3, with a weak D call TRBD2 (5 bases). CDR3 length: 15 amino acids. V was clipped by 2 bases and J by 6 bases, with 15 bases between them. CDR1 and CDR2 from the germline V gene are MDHEN and SYDVKM. Here the CDR3 reads CASSLAAPKRDTQYF. CDR3 bases: TGTGCCAGCAGTTTAGCCGCCCCCAAGCGGGATACGCAGTATTTT.